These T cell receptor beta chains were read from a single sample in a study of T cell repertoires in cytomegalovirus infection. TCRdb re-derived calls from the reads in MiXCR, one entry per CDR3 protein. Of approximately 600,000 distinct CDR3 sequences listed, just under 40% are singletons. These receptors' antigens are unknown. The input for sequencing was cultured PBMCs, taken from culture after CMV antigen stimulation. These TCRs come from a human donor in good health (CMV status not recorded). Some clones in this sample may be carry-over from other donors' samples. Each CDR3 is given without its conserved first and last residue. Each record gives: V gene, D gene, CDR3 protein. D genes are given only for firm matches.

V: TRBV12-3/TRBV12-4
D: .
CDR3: ASRQTPLNTEAF

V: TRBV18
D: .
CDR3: ASSPDWLASDTQY

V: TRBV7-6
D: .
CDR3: ASSQGISNQPQH

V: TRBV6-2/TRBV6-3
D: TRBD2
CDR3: ASSYIIGSGRASEQY

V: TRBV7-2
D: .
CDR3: ASSPPKGPTDTQY

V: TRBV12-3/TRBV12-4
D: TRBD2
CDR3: ASSSGTSGSTGELF

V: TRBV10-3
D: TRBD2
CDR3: AISEGLVNEQY

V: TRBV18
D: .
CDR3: ASSPNSFRETRNEQF

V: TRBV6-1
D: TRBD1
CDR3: ASRRTGVYEQY

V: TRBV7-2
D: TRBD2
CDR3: ASSLLLGGNEQF

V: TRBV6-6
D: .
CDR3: ASSYSQENEKLF

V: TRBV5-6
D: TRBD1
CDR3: ASSFTHDRAYEQY

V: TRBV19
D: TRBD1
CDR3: ASSTSTPDRGRFTYGYT

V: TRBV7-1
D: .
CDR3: ASSSPPYTGKETQY

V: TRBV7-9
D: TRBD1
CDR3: ASSLPGTGSEKLF

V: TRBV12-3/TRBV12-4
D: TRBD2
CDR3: ASRLSGRNEQF

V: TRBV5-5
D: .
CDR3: ASSFSVTRDTGELF

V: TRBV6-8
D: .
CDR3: ASSPGPGRRYEQY

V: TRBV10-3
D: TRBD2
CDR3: AIIGTSGTRPYEQY

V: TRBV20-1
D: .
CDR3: SARDHRDRSGANVLT

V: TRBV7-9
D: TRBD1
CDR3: ASSWGQGKF

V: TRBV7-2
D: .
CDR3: AITFGTDTQY

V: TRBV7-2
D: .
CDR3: ASSLSWQGEQY

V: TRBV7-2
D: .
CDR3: ASSGRGRGPFDSGNTIY

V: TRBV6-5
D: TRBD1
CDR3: ASSYRAGGGTGELF

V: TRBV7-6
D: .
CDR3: ASSPGAGMGTEAF

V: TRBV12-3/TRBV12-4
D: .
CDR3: ASSRRTGELF

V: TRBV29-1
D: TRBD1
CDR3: SVHRGEETQY

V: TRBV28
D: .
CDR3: ASSRQEGEKLF

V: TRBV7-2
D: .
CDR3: ASDDSPWSSYNSPLH

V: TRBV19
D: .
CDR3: ATTPISGGSNEQF

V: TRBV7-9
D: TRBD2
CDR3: ASSPNSGRAGWETQY

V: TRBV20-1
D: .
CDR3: SAREVPDGYT

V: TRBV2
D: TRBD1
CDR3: ASSTTHLEGARGQPQH

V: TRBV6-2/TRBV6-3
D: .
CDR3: ASSPRAQPQH

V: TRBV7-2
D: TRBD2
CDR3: ASSLGLAGASEQY

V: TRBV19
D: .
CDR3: ASSTLLGRRTDTQY

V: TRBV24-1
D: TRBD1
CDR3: ATSDETGNGYT

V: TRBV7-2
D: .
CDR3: ASSSLGLAYNEQF

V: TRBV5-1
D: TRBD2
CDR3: ASSLGTSGRAQDTQY

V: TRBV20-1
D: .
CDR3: SAREGGVNTEAF

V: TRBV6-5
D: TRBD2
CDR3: ASGRGLAGSNEQF

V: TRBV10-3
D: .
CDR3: AISQGLASTDTQY

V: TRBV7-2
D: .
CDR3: ASSLKGGGNEQY

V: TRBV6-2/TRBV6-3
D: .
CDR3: ASILTGSSDTQY

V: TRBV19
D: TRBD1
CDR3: ASSQTGEETQY

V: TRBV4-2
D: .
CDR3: ASSLGPVGGGEKLF